Below are 18 T cell receptor beta chains sequenced from a single sample in a study of PD-L1 blockade in urothelial cancer. Noted time point: peripheral blood 6 weeks after treatment start. Here immunoSEQ multiplex PCR was the method, and the copy in TCRdb shows in-frame clones only, minus some. The data show 65,000 to 85,000 clones, around 93% seen once. The input for sequencing was PBMCs, taken around atezolizumab (anti-PD-L1) treatment. The receptor set was obtained from a woman at least 80 years old with urothelial cancer.

J is TRBJ1-2 and V is TRBV19; D is possibly TRBD1 (5 bases). The CDR3 runs to 12 residues. V was shortened by 6 bases and J by 5 bases, with 10 bases between the two germline ends. CDR1 and CDR2 from the germline V gene are LNHDA and SQIVND (reference sequence). For the CDR3, the DNA is TGTGCCAGTAGGGACAACCTATATGGCTACACCTTC. Its protein product is CASRDNLYGYTF.

The chain uses TRBV6-6 and TRBJ2-5, with TRBD2 identical over 8 bases. Germline trimming cut 5 bases from V and 5 bases from J; bases unmatched to any gene: 4. CDR1 MNHNY and CDR2 SVGAGI come from the germline V gene (reference sequence). This CDR3 has 13 residues. CDR3 nucleotides: TGTGCCAGCAGTCTCCCTAGCGGGGAGACCCAGTACTTC. This sequence encodes CASSLPSGETQYF.

The rearrangement uses TRBV4-1 and TRBJ1-2; D uncertain. Trimming took off 0 bases at V and 2 bases at J, with 13 bases between the two ends. The CDR3 has 16 residues. Germline CDR1 and CDR2: MGHRA and YSYEKL. CDR3 sequence (DNA): TGCGCCAGCAGCCAAGAAAGTACACTGAGGAACTATGGCTACACCTTC. Translating it yields CASSQESTLRNYGYTF.

The rearrangement joins TRBV2 to TRBJ2-2; no clear D gene. V dropped 8 bases and J dropped 2 bases, with 9 bases sitting between them. Germline V gene data show CDR1 as SNHLY and CDR2 as FYNNEI. The length of the CDR3 is 13 residues. The CDR3 region is CASGGENTGELFF. The CDR3 nucleotides are TGTGCCAGCGGCGGAGAAAACACCGGGGAGCTGTTTTTT.

The V and J genes are TRBV15 and TRBJ2-7; the match to TRBD2 covers 9 bases. The trim removed 5 bases at V and 4 bases at J, leaving 24 bases unmatched. The CDR3 contains 20 residues. CDR1 LNHNV and CDR2 YYDKDF come from the germline V gene (reference sequence). CDR3 sequence (DNA): TGTGCCACCAGCCGCACAGGGCGGCTAGCGGGGATAGGGGGCCTTTACGAGCAGTACTTC. Its translation is CATSRTGRLAGIGGLYEQYF.

The J gene is TRBJ2-2, the V gene TRBV5-1, with D possibly being TRBD1 (6 bases). V was cut by 0 bases and J by 1 base, with 13 bases left in between. CDR3 length equals 17 residues. Germline values: CDR1 SGHRS, CDR2 YFSETQ. The CDR3 coding sequence is TGCGCCAGCAGCTTGGCCGTGGGGGCCGGGAACACCGGGGAGCTGTTTTTT. It codes for CASSLAVGAGNTGELFF.

The chain couples TRBV9 to TRBJ2-7; TRBD2 matches at 11 bases. Germline-derived CDR1 and CDR2 are SGDLS and YYNGEE. Trimming took 3 bases from V and 7 from J; bases not matched to a gene: 12. The CDR3 has 16 residues. DNA of the CDR3: TGTGCCAGCAGCGCAGGGACTAGCGGCCAAGCCTCTGAGCAGTACTTC. Encoded protein: CASSAGTSGQASEQYF.

The chain has TRBV18 and TRBJ1-1, with D possibly TRBD1 on 6 matching bases. Looked up from germline, CDR1 is KGHSH and CDR2 is LQKENI. Trimming removed 6 bases at V and 4 bases at J, with 15 bases between. The CDR3 is 14 amino acids. DNA for the CDR3: TGTGCCAGCTCCCCCGACAGGATCGGCACTGAAGCTTTCTTT. Protein sequence: CASSPDRIGTEAFF.

The V call is TRBV19, the J call TRBJ1-4, with a tentative D call TRBD1 (6 bases). The length of the CDR3 is 15 residues. Germline CDR1 is LNHDA and CDR2 is SQIVND (reference sequence). Trimming removed 6 bases at V and 3 bases at J, with 14 bases between. The CDR3 bases are TGTGCCAGTAGCCAAACAGGGCCGGCTAATGAAAAACTGTTTTTT. It yields the protein CASSQTGPANEKLFF.

The chain combines TRBV28 with TRBJ1-2, with TRBD1 matching 8 bases. The V gene end was trimmed by 6 bases and the J gene end by 8 bases; junction bases not matched to a gene: 8. The CDR3 has 13 amino acids. CDR1 MDHEN and CDR2 SYDVKM come from the germline V gene. The DNA of the CDR3 is TGTGCCAGCAGAAAGACAGGGGTCCCCGGCTACACCTTC. It translates to CASRKTGVPGYTF.

The CDR3 DNA reads as TGTGCCAGCACTGATTATCAGGGGTCTGGGGCCAACGTCCTGACTTTC. Encoded protein: CASTDYQGSGANVLTF. J is TRBJ2-6 and V is TRBV27; D is possibly TRBD1 (6 bases). The ends were cut back, 7 bases at V and 1 base at J, with 14 bases in the middle. The germline V gene has CDR1 MNHEY and CDR2 SMNVEV (reference sequence). This CDR3 has 16 residues.

The CDR3 region has the DNA TGCGCCAGCAGCCATGACAGGGTGGGGGATGAGCAGTTCTTC. Translating gives CASSHDRVGDEQFF. The rearrangement uses TRBV5-1 and TRBJ2-1, with 7 bases matching TRBD1. Looked up from germline, CDR1 is SGHRS and CDR2 is YFSETQ. The CDR3 is 14 residues long. V lost 4 bases and J lost 8; bases outside the gene matches: 9. The full variable domain, rest sourced from reference TRBV5-1 and TRBJ2-1, is KAGVTQTPRYLIKTRGQQVTLSCSPISGHRSVSWYQQTPGQGLQFLFEYFSETQRNKGNFPGRFSGRQFSNSRSEMNVSTLELGDSALYLCASSHDRVGDEQFFGPGTRLTVL.

The J gene is TRBJ2-7, the V gene TRBV6-1; no firm D call. Germline values: CDR1 MNHNS, CDR2 SASEGT. The V and J ends lost 10 bases and 3 bases respectively, with 10 bases between them. This CDR3 is 11 amino acids long. The CDR3 DNA reads as TGTGCCACCGATGACATCTACGAGCAGTACTTC. Protein product: CATDDIYEQYF.

This chain links TRBV9 with TRBJ2-5, with D perhaps TRBD1 (5 bases). V lost 0 bases, J lost 2 bases, and 8 bases lay in between. Per the germline V gene, CDR1 is SGDLS and CDR2 is YYNGEE. CDR3 length: 14 amino acids. The CDR3 nucleotides read TGTGCCAGCAGCGTAGGGACAAAGCAAGAGACCCAGTACTTC. Its translation is CASSVGTKQETQYF.

This chain joins TRBV14 and TRBJ2-7, with 8 bases that match TRBD1. Germline CDR1 reads SGHDN; CDR2 reads FVKESK. With 4 bases clipped from V and 5 bases from J, the junction kept 10 bases outside the gene matches. CDR3 size: 15 residues. CDR3 residues: CASSPRTGMSDEQYF. CDR3 in DNA: TGTGCCAGCAGCCCTCGGACAGGGATGAGCGACGAGCAGTACTTC. The complete variable domain, with remaining parts taken from reference TRBV14 and TRBJ2-7, reads EAGVTQFPSHSVIEKGQTVTLRCDPISGHDNLYWYRRVMGKEIKFLLHFVKESKQDESGMPNNRFLAERTGGTYSTLKVQPAELEDSGVYFCASSPRTGMSDEQYFGPGTRLTVT.

The V gene is TRBV19, the J gene TRBJ2-5; 11 bases match TRBD1. Germline V lookup: CDR1 LNHDA, CDR2 SQIVND (reference sequence). The junction had 2 bases not matched to a gene; V was cut back by 4 bases and J by 4 bases. The CDR3 has 14 amino acids. The CDR3 sequence: CASSTGQGGETQYF. The CDR3 coding sequence is TGTGCCAGTAGTACGGGACAGGGGGGAGAGACCCAGTACTTC. The whole variable domain, remainder taken from reference TRBV19 and TRBJ2-5, is DGGITQSPKYLFRKEGQNVTLSCEQNLNHDAMYWYRQDPGQGLRLIYYSQIVNDFQKGDIAEGYSVSREKKESFPLTVTSAQKNPTAFYLCASSTGQGGETQYFGPGTRLLVL.

The chain joins TRBV19 to TRBJ1-1; the match to TRBD1 covers 7 bases. Germline CDR1 and CDR2: LNHDA and SQIVND (reference sequence). There are 14 residues in the CDR3. V was clipped by 4 bases and J by 7 bases; unmatched bases: 9. CDR3 DNA sequence: TGTGCCAGTAGTACCGGGACAGCGAGGGGTGAAGCTTTCTTT. Its translation is CASSTGTARGEAFF.

The chain recombines TRBV7-9 with TRBJ2-1, with 14 positions matching TRBD2. The junction had 3 bases not matched to a gene; V was cut back by 2 bases and J by 6 bases. The germline V gene encodes CDR1 SEHNR and CDR2 FQNEAQ (reference sequence). CDR3 length equals 16 residues. CDR3 residues: CASSLPGLAGANEQFF. The CDR3 DNA reads as TGTGCCAGCAGCTTACCGGGACTAGCGGGAGCCAATGAGCAGTTCTTC.